The 13 T cell receptor beta chains reported below all come from one sample, sequenced in a study of blood T cell repertoires in COVID-19 (TCRdb year 2020). Library method: the immunoSEQ multiplex PCR assay. The immuneACCESS repertoire file appears here via TCRdb, limited to in-frame rearrangements. These files lack a portion of the clones; in checked studies, under half of the deficit traces to unresolved V genes, and the cause of the others is not known. The sample contains around 340,000 clones, more than 70% of them found a single time. The top ten constitute roughly 3.9% of the sample. Source material: peripheral blood. All receptors come from a woman aged 55-69 years with COVID-19, enrolled during active disease.

This chain connects TRBV2 to TRBJ2-1, with D possibly TRBD2 on 6 matching bases. CDR1 is SNHLY and CDR2 is FYNNEI in the germline V gene. V was trimmed by 6 bases and J by 0 bases, leaving 15 bases between them. The CDR3 extends over 16 amino acids. The chain's CDR3 is CASRRRDFVSYNEQFF. DNA of the CDR3: TGTGCCAGCAGGCGCCGGGACTTCGTCTCCTACAATGAGCAGTTCTTC.

This chain connects TRBV5-6 to TRBJ1-2; D gene ambiguous. V was shortened by 4 bases and J by 3 bases, with 10 bases between the two germline ends. The CDR3 is 13 amino acids. Germline V gives CDR1 SGHDT, CDR2 YYEEEE. For the CDR3, the DNA is TGTGCCAGCAGCCCTACCTTTCACTATGGCTACACCTTC. It is translated as CASSPTFHYGYTF.

V usage is TRBV11-2 and J usage is TRBJ2-7; no firm D call. Germline CDR1 SGHAT, CDR2 FQNNGV. This CDR3 has 12 amino acids. The V and J ends lost 2 bases and 6 bases respectively, with 8 bases between them. CDR3 protein: CASSLRSPEQYF. CDR3 bases: TGTGCCAGCAGCTTAAGGAGTCCCGAGCAGTACTTC.

V gene TRBV6-5 combines with J gene TRBJ1-5; 8 positions match TRBD1. In germline, CDR1 is MNHEY, CDR2 SVGAGI. The V gene end was trimmed by 2 bases and the J gene end by 1 base; junction bases not matched to a gene: 1. The CDR3 is made up of 15 amino acids. The DNA for the CDR3 is TGTGCCAGCAGTTACCCAGGGGGCAGCAATCAGCCCCAGCATTTT. It codes for CASSYPGGSNQPQHF.

The CDR3 region has the DNA TGTGCCACCAGTGATTACAGGACTGCGGGGCGGCAGTTCTTC. Its protein product is CATSDYRTAGRQFF. V gene TRBV24-1 combines with J gene TRBJ2-1, with D maybe TRBD2 (6 bases). The V and J ends lost 2 bases and 12 bases respectively, with 16 bases between them. The CDR3 has 14 amino acids. Germline V lookup: CDR1 KGHDR, CDR2 SFDVKD.

The chain employs TRBV2 and TRBJ1-6, with D possibly matching TRBD1 (5 bases). The germline V and J ends were trimmed by 1 base and 8 bases, with 12 bases remaining between them. The CDR3 is made up of 15 amino acids. CDR1 is SNHLY and CDR2 is FYNNEI in the germline V gene. The CDR3 is CASSEEGRVHSPLHF. The CDR3 DNA sequence: TGTGCCAGCAGTGAAGAAGGCAGGGTACATTCACCCCTCCACTTT.

This clone was detected only once. The V and J genes are TRBV7-6 and TRBJ2-1; 13 bases align to TRBD2. The germline V gene encodes CDR1 SGHVS and CDR2 FNYEAQ. The junction had 8 bases not matched to a gene; V was cut back by 0 bases and J by 9 bases. This CDR3 comprises 17 residues. The CDR3: CASSLAQTSGGAFEQFF. CDR3 nucleotide sequence: TGTGCCAGCAGCTTAGCCCAAACTAGCGGGGGGGCCTTTGAGCAGTTCTTC. Filled out from reference TRBV7-6 and TRBJ2-1, the complete variable domain reads GAGVSQSPRYKVTKRGQDVALRCDPISGHVSLYWYRQALGQGPEFLTYFNYEAQQDKSGLPNDRFSAERPEGSISTLTIQRTEQRDSAMYRCASSLAQTSGGAFEQFFGPGTRLTVL.

This clone was counted once. The rearrangement joins TRBV7-3 to TRBJ2-1; 11 bases fit TRBD2. The germline V gene has CDR1 SGHTA and CDR2 FQGTGA. The trim removed 5 bases at V and 10 bases at J, leaving 13 bases unmatched. CDR3 size: 16 residues. CDR3 sequence reads: CASSALAGAAGGEQFF. CDR3 coding DNA: TGTGCCAGCAGCGCACTAGCGGGGGCCGCCGGGGGCGAGCAGTTCTTC.

The chain is built from TRBV7-2 and TRBJ2-5; possible D gene TRBD1, 5 bases. The CDR3 totals 15 residues. CDR1 is SGHTA and CDR2 is FQGNSA in the germline V gene. Trimming left V 4 bases short and J 1 base short, with 13 bases between. CDR3 in amino acids: CASSSHRGSQETQYF. The DNA of the CDR3 is TGTGCCAGCAGCTCGCATAGGGGCAGCCAAGAGACCCAGTACTTC.

The CDR3 reads CASSLSLTSGGTDTQYF. CDR3 DNA: TGTGCCAGCAGTTTATCCCTGACTAGCGGGGGCACAGATACGCAGTATTTT. This chain links TRBV28 with TRBJ2-3; TRBD2 matches 11 bases. Germline lookup yields CDR1 MDHEN and CDR2 SYDVKM. CDR3 length: 17 amino acids. The V segment lost 1 base and the J segment 1 base; nucleotides outside the gene matches: 4.

The chain carries TRBV6-5 and TRBJ1-6; D gene ambiguous. The length of the CDR3 is 16 residues. Germline V gene data show CDR1 as MNHEY and CDR2 as SVGAGI. Trimming shortened V by 0 bases and J by 2 bases, and 8 bases separated the two germline ends. The CDR3 DNA is TGTGCCAGCAGTTACTCGGCACAGACCTATAATTCACCCCTCCACTTT. It codes for CASSYSAQTYNSPLHF.

The V gene is TRBV6-1, the J gene TRBJ1-1, with TRBD1 matching over 9 bases. The germline V gene encodes CDR1 MNHNS and CDR2 SASEGT. The length of the CDR3 is 14 residues. J gave up 11 bases and V 2 bases, and 9 bases lay outside the gene matches. The CDR3 sequence is CASSEQGQGKDAFF. In nucleotides, the CDR3 is TGTGCCAGCAGTGAACAGGGACAGGGAAAGGATGCTTTCTTT.

This rearrangement joins TRBV11-2 to TRBJ2-2; D is unclear. Germline V gives CDR1 SGHAT, CDR2 FQNNGV. V shed 5 bases and J shed 3 bases, with 10 bases lying between them. The CDR3 runs 14 residues. The CDR3 region is CASSPKIHTGELFF. The CDR3 DNA reads as TGTGCCAGCAGCCCTAAAATTCACACCGGGGAGCTGTTTTTT.